These 30 T cell receptor beta chains came from one sample sequenced in a study of glioma-infiltrating T cells. Amplification of TCR alpha and beta CDR3 regions from RNA used iRepertoire nested multiplex PCR. Using its own MiXCR run on the multiplex PCR reads, TCRdb lists one record per CDR3 protein. The sample has 170,000 or so distinct CDR3 sequences, roughly 45% seen once. The sample was glioma tissue, nonneoplastic brain tissue, or PBMCs (not recorded which). All receptors derive from a human donor with low-grade glioma or glioblastoma, undergoing nonglioma brain surgery, or in good health (not recorded which).

The J gene is TRBJ2-1, the V gene TRBV30; 7 bases map to TRBD1. V trimming: 7 bases; J trimming: 7 bases; junction bases outside the gene matches: 7. From germline, CDR1 is GTSNPN and CDR2 SVGIG (reference sequence). The CDR3 loop spans 12 amino acids. CDR3 sequence reads: CASLTRGNEQFF. CDR3 DNA: TGTGCCTCACTAACCAGGGGGAATGAGCAGTTCTTC.

This clonotype turned up a few times. This may arise from a read error, as a much more abundant clone is one base away. The final CDR3 position lacks the conserved phenylalanine or tryptophan, pointing to a likely read error. The chain employs TRBV20-1 and TRBJ1-2, with TRBD1 as a possible D gene (6 bases). Trimming took 3 bases from V and 4 from J, leaving 18 bases between them. This CDR3 contains 15 residues. Germline values: CDR1 DFQATT, CDR2 SNEGSKA (reference sequence). The CDR3 loop reads CSASKEAGDTYGYTL. CDR3 bases: TGCAGTGCTAGTAAGGAGGCAGGGGATACCTATGGCTACACCTTA.

The rearrangement uses TRBV29-1 and TRBJ2-7; D is possibly TRBD1 or TRBD2 (6 bases each). V dropped 6 bases and J dropped 6 bases, with 18 bases sitting between them. Per germline, CDR1 SQVTM and CDR2 ANQGSEA. This CDR3 is built from 13 residues. The CDR3: CSVLAWGALEQYF. The DNA of the CDR3 is TGCAGCGTCCTTGCTTGGGGGGCTCTCGAGCAGTACTTC.

As regards this clonotype: A much larger clone is a single base away; this may be a read error. The CDR3 coding sequence is TGCAGCGTTGTAAAGGACTGGAACACTCAAGCTTTCTTT. It is translated as CSVVKDWNTQAFF. This sequence joins TRBV29-1 and TRBJ1-1; D gene ambiguous. Germline V gene sequence: CDR1 SQVTM, CDR2 ANQGSEA. CDR3 length: 13 amino acids.

This clonotype showed up many times. The gene calls are TRBV20-1 and TRBJ2-7; possibly TRBD1 for D (6 bases). V was cut by 6 bases and J by 3 bases, with 15 bases left in between. Germline V CDR1 and CDR2: DFQATT, SNEGSKA (reference sequence). This CDR3 has 13 amino acids. For the CDR3, the DNA is TGCAGTGCCGCGTCAGGGGAAGTCTACGAGCAGTACTTC. Its translation is CSAASGEVYEQYF.

To note about this clonotype: One base away lies a much larger clone, so this may be a sequencing read error. The final CDR3 position lacks the conserved phenylalanine or tryptophan, pointing to a likely read error. This chain uses TRBV2 with TRBJ2-5, with 7 nucleotides matching TRBD2. The V segment lost 6 bases and the J segment 1 base; nucleotides outside the gene matches: 5. Germline CDR1 is SNHLY and CDR2 is FYNNEI. This CDR3 spans 14 amino acids. The CDR3 sequence is CASRVLAIQETQYL. In DNA form, the CDR3 reads TGTGCCAGCAGGGTACTAGCGATCCAAGAGACCCAGTACTTA.

A note on this clonotype: A much larger clone lies a single base off, so this may be a read error. The chain carries TRBV2 and TRBJ2-1; TRBD2 agrees at 8 bases. CDR1 is SNHLY and CDR2 is FYNNEI in the germline V gene. V shed 10 bases and J 4 bases; nucleotides not matched to a gene: 12. The CDR3 spans 15 residues. The CDR3 region is CAIRDSGTPYNEQFF. The CDR3 DNA is TGTGCCATCAGGGATAGCGGGACGCCGTACAATGAGCAGTTCTTC.

In its sample, this clonotype was seen many times. V and J are TRBV28 and TRBJ1-1; possible D gene TRBD1, 5 bases. Germline CDR1 is MDHEN and CDR2 is SYDVKM. The CDR3 is 13 amino acids. V lost 7 bases and J 4 bases, leaving 13 bases between the germline ends. CDR3 amino acids: CASISSGGTEAFF. CDR3 DNA: TGTGCCAGCATCTCGTCTGGGGGCACTGAAGCTTTCTTT.

Regarding this clonotype: Just one base apart from a much larger clone, this may be a read error. V gene TRBV7-9 combines with J gene TRBJ2-7, with a weak D call TRBD1 (5 bases). The CDR3 is made up of 12 amino acids. CDR1 is SEHNR and CDR2 is FQNEAQ in the germline V gene (reference sequence). The CDR3, as DNA: TGTGCCAGAAGCTTTGACAGCTACGAGCAGTACTTC. Protein sequence: CARSFDSYEQYF. The variable domain in full, completed from reference TRBV7-9 and TRBJ2-7, reads DTGVSQNPRHKITKRGQNVTFRCDPISEHNRLYWYRQTLGQGPEFLTYFQNEAQLEKSRLLSDRFSAERPKGSFSTLEIQRTEQGDSAMYLCARSFDSYEQYFGPGTRLTVT.

This clonotype was observed a single time. The chain couples TRBV10-3 to TRBJ2-5; D possibly corresponds to TRBD1 (6 bases). Germline lookup yields CDR1 ENHRY and CDR2 SYGVKD. This CDR3 is 16 amino acids long. Trimming removed 1 base from V and 1 base from J, with 13 bases in between. CDR3 sequence (DNA): TGTGCCATCAGTGAGTTGACTGGCAGGGGCCAAGAGACCCAGTACTTC. This sequence encodes CAISELTGRGQETQYF.

The chain couples TRBV18 to TRBJ1-5; possible D gene TRBD1, 5 bases. Looked up from germline, CDR1 is KGHSH and CDR2 is LQKENI. Trimming cost V 6 bases and J 4 bases, with 10 bases left between them. The CDR3 is made up of 13 amino acids. This CDR3 reads CASSGDRNQPQHF. CDR3 sequence (DNA): TGTGCCAGCTCGGGGGACCGAAATCAGCCCCAGCATTTT.

A remark on this clonotype: Being one base from a much bigger clone, this may be a read error. The rearrangement joins TRBV3-1 to TRBJ2-3, with D possibly matching TRBD1 (6 bases). The CDR3 contains 13 residues. V lost 7 bases and J 3 bases, leaving 11 bases between the germline ends. Germline V CDR1 and CDR2: LGHDT, YNNKEL (reference sequence). The chain's CDR3 is CASMQGPTDTQYF. For the CDR3, the DNA is TGTGCCAGCATGCAGGGGCCGACAGATACGCAGTATTTT.

This clonotype was detected a few times. The gene calls are TRBV7-9 and TRBJ2-1; D is uncertain. The ends were cut back, 5 bases at V and 5 bases at J, with 13 bases in the middle. The CDR3 extends over 14 amino acids. CDR1 is SEHNR and CDR2 is FQNEAQ in the germline V gene (reference sequence). Written as DNA, the CDR3 is TGTGCCAGCAGCCCTTTCCCTCCTAACAATGAGCAGTTCTTC. This sequence encodes CASSPFPPNNEQFF.

V gene TRBV7-2 combines with J gene TRBJ2-5; D tentatively reads TRBD1 or TRBD2 (7 bases each). The length of the CDR3 is 17 residues. Trimming stripped 8 bases from V and 5 bases from J, with 27 bases between. Germline CDR1 SGHTA, CDR2 FQGNSA. Written as DNA, the CDR3 is TGTGCCAGCGCGAGGGTTCTAGGGGGCGGGCGGGGGGAGACCCAGTACTTC. Protein: CASARVLGGGRGETQYF.

About this clonotype: This sequence may be a read error, since a much larger clone differs from it by one base. The V gene is TRBV20-1, the J gene TRBJ2-7; D is unclear. Trimming pared 8 bases from V and 2 bases from J, leaving 16 bases between. The CDR3 has 13 amino acids. Germline V CDR1 and CDR2: DFQATT, SNEGSKA (reference sequence). The CDR3 reads CSTIASDPYEQYF. CDR3 DNA: TGCAGTACCATCGCGAGCGACCCCTACGAGCAGTACTTC.

This clonotype was seen ten or more times. The rearrangement joins TRBV20-1 to TRBJ2-1; unclear D gene. The CDR3 length is 11 residues. Germline V gene data show CDR1 as DFQATT and CDR2 as SNEGSKA (reference sequence). With 6 bases removed from V and 8 bases from J, the gap between germline ends came to 11 bases. The CDR3 DNA reads as TGCAGTGCCGCCTTTAAATATGAGCAGTTCTTC. It yields the protein CSAAFKYEQFF.

With respect to this clonotype: Since no conserved phenylalanine or tryptophan closes the CDR3, a read error is the likely cause. V usage is TRBV4-1 and J usage is TRBJ1-4; D remains unclear. The length of the CDR3 is 13 residues. Germline V gives CDR1 MGHRA, CDR2 YSYEKL. Trimming shortened V by 1 base and J by 6 bases, and 6 bases separated the two germline ends. The CDR3 reads CASSQARDEKLFL. The CDR3 DNA follows: TGCGCCAGCAGCCAAGCTCGGGATGAAAAACTGTTTCTT.

Turning to this clonotype: A read error is possible here, since a much larger clone lies one base away. The gene calls are TRBV29-1 and TRBJ2-1; D not resolved. Per the germline V gene, CDR1 is SQVTM and CDR2 is ANQGSEA. V shed 4 bases and J shed 4 bases, with 2 bases lying between them. The CDR3 consists of 10 residues. The CDR3 is CSVAYNEQFF. The CDR3 bases are TGCAGCGTTGCATACAATGAGCAGTTCTTC.

A remark on this clonotype: The junction departs from germline at one end; a sequencing error may be responsible. This chain links TRBV7-9 with TRBJ2-5, with 7 bases lining up with TRBD2. CDR3 length equals 14 residues. Looked up from germline, CDR1 is SEHNR and CDR2 is FQNEAQ (reference sequence). This CDR3 reads CASSPGLVSESQYF. The DNA of the CDR3 is TGTGCCAGCAGCCCAGGACTAGTGTCGGAGAGCCAGTACTTC.

This clonotype has a single count. The V call is TRBV5-1, the J call TRBJ2-3, with D unresolved. The CDR3 is 14 amino acids. V lost 7 bases, J lost 6 bases, and 18 bases lay in between. Germline V gene sequence: CDR1 SGHRS, CDR2 YFSETQ. The CDR3 here is CASGPTVGMDTQYF. In DNA form, the CDR3 reads TGCGCCAGCGGCCCCACCGTAGGGATGGATACGCAGTATTTT. Full variable domain (rest looked up from reference TRBV5-1 and TRBJ2-3): KAGVTQTPRYLIKTRGQQVTLSCSPISGHRSVSWYQQTPGQGLQFLFEYFSETQRNKGNFPGRFSGRQFSNSRSEMNVSTLELGDSALYLCASGPTVGMDTQYFGPGTRLTVL.

V is TRBV29-1 and J is TRBJ1-6; D call uncertain. Deletions cut 5 bases from V and 6 bases from J, with 8 bases between. This CDR3 contains 12 residues. Germline V gene sequence: CDR1 SQVTM, CDR2 ANQGSEA. The CDR3 DNA follows: TGCAGCGTTCGGAAGGCTAATTCACCCCTCCACTTT. Amino acid sequence: CSVRKANSPLHF.

This clonotype was seen a few times. J is TRBJ2-2 and V is TRBV12-3 or TRBV12-4; D is ambiguous. V was trimmed by 5 bases and J by 7 bases, leaving 11 bases between them. The CDR3 covers 13 residues. The DNA for the CDR3 is TGTGCCAGCAGTGTGCAGGAGTACGGGGAGCTGTTTTTT. It codes for CASSVQEYGELFF.

In the case of this clonotype: A much larger clone is a single base away; this may be a read error. The chain uses TRBV7-2 and TRBJ2-7; perhaps TRBD1 as D (6 bases). The CDR3 has 14 amino acids. Looked up from germline, CDR1 is SGHTA and CDR2 is FQGNSA. V lost 6 bases to trimming and J lost 5 bases, with 17 bases between them. The CDR3 sequence is CASRSIGGLHEQYF. The CDR3 coding sequence is TGTGCCAGCAGGTCAATAGGGGGTCTTCACGAGCAGTACTTC.

There are a few counts of this clonotype. A read error may explain this, as a much larger clone is one base away. The chain combines TRBV19 with TRBJ2-1; D is uncertain. Trimming pared 3 bases from V and 5 bases from J, leaving 14 bases between. The CDR3 consists of 15 residues. CDR1 and CDR2 from the germline V gene are LNHDA and SQIVND (reference sequence). The CDR3 sequence is CASSIWATGDNEQFF. CDR3 coding DNA: TGTGCCAGTAGTATCTGGGCTACCGGAGACAATGAGCAGTTCTTC.

This clonotype was recorded a few times. The V call is TRBV29-1, the J call TRBJ2-5; tentatively, D is TRBD1 (5 bases). The CDR3 runs 11 residues. Germline lookup yields CDR1 SQVTM and CDR2 ANQGSEA. V was cut by 4 bases and J by 5 bases, with 8 bases left in between. The chain's CDR3 is CSVARQETQYF. DNA for the CDR3: TGCAGCGTTGCCAGACAGGAGACCCAGTACTTC.

V and J are TRBV7-8 and TRBJ2-2, with 11 positions matching TRBD2. The germline CDR1 and CDR2 sequences are SGHVS and FQNEAQ. There are 17 residues in the CDR3. V lost 5 bases, J lost 5 bases, and 10 bases stayed unmatched. The CDR3 coding sequence is TGTGCCAGCAGCACACGCTGGGCTAGCGGGAGGACCGGGGAGCTGTTTTTT. This translates into CASSTRWASGRTGELFF.

The sample holds many counts of this clonotype. CDR3 in amino acids: CSARDPSASPYNEQFF. CDR3 DNA sequence: TGCAGTGCTAGAGATCCGTCGGCTAGTCCCTACAATGAGCAGTTCTTC. The gene calls are TRBV20-1 and TRBJ2-1; D is unresolved. With 0 bases removed from V and 2 bases from J, the gap between germline ends came to 14 bases. The CDR3 totals 16 residues. Looked up from germline, CDR1 is DFQATT and CDR2 is SNEGSKA (reference sequence).

The genes are TRBV30 and TRBJ2-3; D not certain. The CDR3 length is 15 residues. The ends were cut back, 0 bases at V and 2 bases at J, with 12 bases in the middle. Germline CDR1 and CDR2: GTSNPN and SVGIG (reference sequence). CDR3 region: CAWSVQPTATDTQYF. The CDR3 DNA sequence: TGTGCCTGGAGTGTACAACCTACAGCCACAGATACGCAGTATTTT.

This clonotype was seen repeatedly, ten times or more. The chain uses TRBV29-1 and TRBJ1-1, with unresolved D. The CDR3 spans 12 residues. V was pared by 7 bases and J by 4 bases, with 13 bases between. Germline CDR1 SQVTM, CDR2 ANQGSEA. The CDR3 DNA reads TGCAGCGCCCGCAATCAGATCACTGAAGCTTTCTTT. Translation: CSARNQITEAFF.

The chain is built from TRBV19 and TRBJ1-3; D remains ambiguous. Germline V gene sequence: CDR1 LNHDA, CDR2 SQIVND (reference sequence). V lost 4 bases, J lost 2 bases, and 9 bases lay in between. The CDR3 has 14 residues. The CDR3 region has the DNA TGTGCCAGTAGTAATCGGGGAACTGGAAACACCATATATTTT. Encoded protein: CASSNRGTGNTIYF.